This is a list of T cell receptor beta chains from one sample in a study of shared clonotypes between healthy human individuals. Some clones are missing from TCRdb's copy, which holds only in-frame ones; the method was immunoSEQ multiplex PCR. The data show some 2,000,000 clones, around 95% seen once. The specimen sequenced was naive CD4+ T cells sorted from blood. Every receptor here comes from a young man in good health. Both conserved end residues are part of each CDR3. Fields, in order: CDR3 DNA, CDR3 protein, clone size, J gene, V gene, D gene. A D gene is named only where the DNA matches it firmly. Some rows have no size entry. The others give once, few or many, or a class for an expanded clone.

CDR3 DNA: TGTGCCAGCAGTAGTGGAGGGGCCTACGAGCAGTACTTC; CDR3 protein: CASSSGGAYEQYF; clone size: .; J gene: TRBJ2-7; V gene: TRBV2; D gene: .
CDR3 DNA: TGCGCCAGCAGCCAAGATGTCGCCTACGAGCAGTACTTC; CDR3 protein: CASSQDVAYEQYF; clone size: once; J gene: TRBJ2-7; V gene: TRBV4-3; D gene: .
CDR3 DNA: TGTGCCAGCAGTCTTCCGCGGAGCCAGCCCCAGCATTTT; CDR3 protein: CASSLPRSQPQHF; clone size: few; J gene: TRBJ1-5; V gene: TRBV28; D gene: .
CDR3 DNA: TGTGCCAGCAGCTTAGCTATGGGACAGCACTCTGGAAACACCATATATTTT; CDR3 protein: CASSLAMGQHSGNTIYF; clone size: .; J gene: TRBJ1-3; V gene: TRBV7-9; D gene: TRBD1
CDR3 DNA: TGTGCCAGCAGCTTAGATTTAGGGGGTCATCAGCCCCAGCATTTT; CDR3 protein: CASSLDLGGHQPQHF; clone size: .; J gene: TRBJ1-5; V gene: TRBV11-2; D gene: .
CDR3 DNA: TGTGCCAGCAGTGGACAGGGGGCTCGTTCACCCCTCCACTTT; CDR3 protein: CASSGQGARSPLHF; clone size: .; J gene: TRBJ1-6; V gene: TRBV25-1; D gene: TRBD1
CDR3 DNA: TGTGCCAGCAGCCCCCTTCCCAATTCACCCCTCCACTTT; CDR3 protein: CASSPLPNSPLHF; clone size: .; J gene: TRBJ1-6; V gene: TRBV7-2; D gene: .
CDR3 DNA: TGCAGCGTTGCCGGGACAGGGTTTTTGGATACGCAGTATTTT; CDR3 protein: CSVAGTGFLDTQYF; clone size: .; J gene: TRBJ2-3; V gene: TRBV29-1; D gene: TRBD1
CDR3 DNA: TGTGCCAGCAGCTTTCAGCGGCTGGGCAATGAGCAGTTCTTC; CDR3 protein: CASSFQRLGNEQFF; clone size: .; J gene: TRBJ2-1; V gene: TRBV5-6; D gene: .
CDR3 DNA: TGTGCCAGCAGTGCCGCCAGGGAAAACACTGAAGCTTTCTTT; CDR3 protein: CASSAARENTEAFF; clone size: .; J gene: TRBJ1-1; V gene: TRBV2; D gene: .
CDR3 DNA: TGTGCCTGGAGTCTGGGTCCCGCGGAGCAGTACTTC; CDR3 protein: CAWSLGPAEQYF; clone size: .; J gene: TRBJ2-7; V gene: TRBV30; D gene: .
CDR3 DNA: TGCGCCAGCAGCTTGGCAGGAATTGGAGAGACCCAGTACTTC; CDR3 protein: CASSLAGIGETQYF; clone size: .; J gene: TRBJ2-5; V gene: TRBV5-1; D gene: .
CDR3 DNA: TGTGCCAGCAGGCCTCCGGGACTAGCGTATACGCAGTATTTT; CDR3 protein: CASRPPGLAYTQYF; clone size: .; J gene: TRBJ2-3; V gene: TRBV6-5; D gene: TRBD2
CDR3 DNA: TGTGCCAGCAACCCCGGCCGGGGGGCTTACACTGAAGCTTTCTTT; CDR3 protein: CASNPGRGAYTEAFF; clone size: once; J gene: TRBJ1-1; V gene: TRBV5-6; D gene: .
CDR3 DNA: TGTGCCAGCAGCCTAGGGTTATCTAATTCACCCCTCCACTTT; CDR3 protein: CASSLGLSNSPLHF; clone size: .; J gene: TRBJ1-6; V gene: TRBV5-4; D gene: .
CDR3 DNA: TGTGCCAGCAGCTTAGGAAATGAAGGCTACACCTTC; CDR3 protein: CASSLGNEGYTF; clone size: .; J gene: TRBJ1-2; V gene: TRBV11-2; D gene: .
CDR3 DNA: TGCGCCAGCAGCCGAGGGACCAAGACTACCTACGAGCAGTACTTC; CDR3 protein: CASSRGTKTTYEQYF; clone size: .; J gene: TRBJ2-7; V gene: TRBV4-3; D gene: .
CDR3 DNA: TGTGCCAGCAGCAATCAGGGGGGCACTGAAGCTTTCTTT; CDR3 protein: CASSNQGGTEAFF; clone size: once; J gene: TRBJ1-1; V gene: TRBV7-3; D gene: TRBD1
CDR3 DNA: TGTGCCAGCAGCCGAGGACAGGAAAGCTACACCTTC; CDR3 protein: CASSRGQESYTF; clone size: .; J gene: TRBJ1-2; V gene: TRBV6-1; D gene: TRBD1
CDR3 DNA: TGTGCCTGGAGTGTAGGCGCTCCCTACGAGCAGTACTTC; CDR3 protein: CAWSVGAPYEQYF; clone size: .; J gene: TRBJ2-7; V gene: TRBV30; D gene: .